These T cell receptor beta chains were read from a single sample in a study of shared clonotypes between healthy human individuals. The protocol was immunoSEQ multiplex PCR, while the TCRdb copy is restricted to in-frame clones and leaves out a portion. The sample lists about 1,800,000 clones, approximately 94% occurring once. Sequenced material: naive CD8+ T cells sorted from blood. Receptor source: a man between 18 and 29 years old in good health. CDR3s leave out the opening cysteine and the closing phenylalanine or tryptophan.

j_gene,v_gene,CDR3aa
TRBJ2-7,TRBV5-1,ASSLVGTRTYEQY
TRBJ2-1,TRBV27,ASSLGRTPNNEQF
TRBJ1-5,TRBV27,ASSSRDGSNQPQH
TRBJ1-2,TRBV7-9,ASSLVDRGNYGYT
TRBJ2-7,TRBV7-9,ASSSGAYEQY
TRBJ2-7,TRBV9,ASSVQSSGSYEQY
TRBJ2-7,TRBV10-3,AISGADGYEQY
TRBJ1-5,TRBV19,ASSIVGISNQPQH
TRBJ2-5,TRBV11-2,ASSLDMVEGPPAQY
TRBJ1-2,TRBV11-2,ASYGPDGYT
TRBJ2-7,TRBV7-9,ASSPRTTYEQY